There are many counts of the clone carrying this T cell receptor (beta chain). This CDR3 has 15 residues. In germline, CDR1 is DFQATT, CDR2 SNEGSKA (reference sequence). Trimming left V 0 bases short and J 3 bases short, with 15 bases between. RNA transcripts were the template for amplifying TCR beta CDR3 regions. With the HTBI primer set, the TCR CDR3 went through a first round of RT-PCR. One entry per CDR3 protein results from TCRdb running MiXCR on the multiplex PCR reads. This table has some 550,000 distinct CDR3 sequences, around 21% appearing once. This entry belongs to a study of T cells in Graves' hyperthyroidism and ophthalmopathy.

The clonotype comes from a man younger than 35 with Graves' hyperthyroidism. Sequenced material: blood. V usage is TRBV20-1 and J usage is TRBJ2-7, with a weak D call TRBD1 (6 bases). The CDR3 sequence: CSARDQGTSVYEQYF. The DNA of the CDR3 is TGCAGTGCTAGAGATCAGGGGACGAGTGTCTACGAGCAGTACTTC.